What follows are 27 T cell receptor beta chains derived from one specimen sequenced in a study of cytomegalovirus exposure and HLA in healthy donors. The data were produced by immunoSEQ multiplex PCR, yet TCRdb's version contains in-frame clones alone and is incomplete. In the table there are approximately 150,000 clones, more than 70% of which are singletons. The sequenced material came from PBMCs. The receptors originated from a man between 25 and 39 years old in good health and CMV-seropositive.

The chain combines TRBV6-5 with TRBJ2-7; 9 nucleotides line up with TRBD2. The junction had 11 bases not matched to a gene; V was cut back by 5 bases and J by 6 bases. CDR1 is MNHEY and CDR2 is SVGAGI in the germline V gene. This CDR3 comprises 15 residues. As DNA, the CDR3 is TGTGCCAGCAGTCCCCCGAGTAGCGGGAGAGTCGAGCAGTACTTC. It yields the protein CASSPPSSGRVEQYF.

The genes are TRBV14 and TRBJ2-7, with D unclear. This CDR3 comprises 14 residues. Trimming took off 1 base at V and 7 bases at J, with 14 bases between the two ends. The germline V gene encodes CDR1 SGHDN and CDR2 FVKESK. CDR3 amino acids: CASSQARPPGEQYF. The DNA for the CDR3 is TGTGCCAGCAGCCAAGCGCGACCGCCGGGTGAGCAGTACTTC.

V gene TRBV19 combines with J gene TRBJ2-7, with TRBD2 as a possible D gene (6 bases). Germline assignment: CDR1 LNHDA and CDR2 SQIVND (reference sequence). V dropped 6 bases and J dropped 0 bases, with 12 bases sitting between them. CDR3 length: 14 residues. CDR3 nucleotide sequence: TGTGCCAGTAGCCTCAGCGGGCGCTCCTACGAGCAGTACTTC. Translating it yields CASSLSGRSYEQYF.

The V gene is TRBV7-9, the J gene TRBJ2-7, with D hard to call. The V end was cut by 3 bases, the J end by 2 bases, with 5 bases between. Germline assignment: CDR1 SEHNR and CDR2 FQNEAQ (reference sequence). The CDR3 has 12 amino acids. Here the CDR3 reads CASSLSTYEQYF. CDR3 in DNA: TGTGCCAGCAGCTTGTCTACCTACGAGCAGTACTTC.

The gene calls are TRBV5-1 and TRBJ2-3; TRBD1 matches 7 bases. Germline values: CDR1 SGHRS, CDR2 YFSETQ. This CDR3 contains 16 residues. J was trimmed by 4 bases and V by 4 bases; bases with no gene match: 12. The chain's CDR3 is CASSKTGEYPADTQYF. The CDR3 DNA reads as TGCGCCAGCAGCAAAACAGGGGAATATCCGGCAGATACGCAGTATTTT.

The V call is TRBV7-9, the J call TRBJ1-1; D may be TRBD1 (5 bases). The V end lost 5 bases, the J end lost 5 bases, and 18 bases lay between the germline ends. The CDR3 totals 15 residues. Germline CDR1 SEHNR, CDR2 FQNEAQ (reference sequence). The CDR3 coding sequence is TGTGCCAGCAGCCCGAGGTGGGGCGGGGGGACTGAAGCTTTCTTT. This translates into CASSPRWGGGTEAFF.

The chain uses TRBV30 and TRBJ2-4, with 9 bases fitting TRBD1. The V gene's germline CDR1 is GTSNPN and CDR2 SVGIG (reference sequence). This CDR3 spans 13 amino acids. Unmatched junction bases numbered 2, after V lost 3 bases and J lost 5 bases. The CDR3 protein is CAWRGQGQNIQYF. The CDR3 DNA is TGTGCCTGGAGGGGACAGGGCCAAAACATTCAGTACTTC.

This rearrangement joins TRBV6-4 to TRBJ2-1; the match to TRBD2 covers 11 bases. The CDR3 covers 15 residues. J was trimmed by 9 bases and V by 4 bases; bases with no gene match: 8. Looked up from germline, CDR1 is MRHNA and CDR2 is SNTAGT. The CDR3 nucleotides read TGTGCCAGCAGTGCCTTAGCGGGAGGGCCAGGTGAGCAGTTCTTC. Residues: CASSALAGGPGEQFF.

This clone appeared once. The chain recombines TRBV19 with TRBJ1-5, with 9 positions matching TRBD1. J lost 5 bases, V lost 5 bases, and 7 bases had no gene match. The CDR3 sequence is 15 residues long. The V gene's germline CDR1 is LNHDA and CDR2 SQIVND (reference sequence). The CDR3 nucleotides are TGTGCCAGTAGTGGGCCCAGACAGGGGGATCAGCCCCAGCATTTT. Translation gives CASSGPRQGDQPQHF.

V and J are TRBV7-2 and TRBJ2-3, with 7 nucleotides matching TRBD2. The CDR3 sequence is 17 residues long. Per germline, CDR1 SGHTA and CDR2 FQGNSA. V was clipped by 1 base and J by 0 bases; unmatched bases: 7. The CDR3: CASSLDAAAGSTDTQYF. CDR3 coding DNA: TGTGCCAGCAGCTTAGACGCGGCAGCGGGGAGCACAGATACGCAGTATTTT.

The rearrangement joins TRBV13 to TRBJ1-2; TRBD1 agrees at 12 bases. V lost 0 bases and J lost 8; bases outside the gene matches: 10. The CDR3 is made up of 17 amino acids. Germline V gives CDR1 PRHDT, CDR2 FYEKMQ (reference sequence). CDR3 sequence reads: CASSLGPGDRGLRGYTF. In DNA, the CDR3 is TGTGCCAGCAGCTTAGGCCCAGGGGACAGGGGGCTCCGGGGCTACACCTTC.

The sample holds a few counts of this clone. This sequence joins TRBV11-2 and TRBJ2-7; 7 bases fit TRBD2. There are 15 residues in the CDR3. The germline V gene has CDR1 SGHAT and CDR2 FQNNGV. The V segment lost 2 bases and the J segment 1 base; nucleotides outside the gene matches: 5. The CDR3 bases are TGTGCCAGCAGCTTAAGAGGCGGGGGATCCTACGAGCAGTACTTC. Its protein is CASSLRGGGSYEQYF.

The chain combines TRBV15 with TRBJ2-3; 8 bases agree with TRBD2. V shed 1 base and J 5 bases; nucleotides not matched to a gene: 11. The CDR3 runs to 17 residues. CDR1 is LNHNV and CDR2 is YYDKDF in the germline V gene (reference sequence). The DNA for the CDR3 is TGTGCCACCAGCAGAGCGGTGGGGACTAGGCTGGAAGATACGCAGTATTTT. Protein sequence: CATSRAVGTRLEDTQYF.

The chain recombines TRBV7-8 with TRBJ2-7; 8 positions agree with TRBD1. Germline CDR1 reads SGHVS; CDR2 reads FQNEAQ. CDR3 size: 15 residues. With V trimmed by 1 base and J by 3 bases, 5 bases remained unmatched. CDR3 sequence reads: CASSLVGQGGYEQYF. CDR3 in DNA: TGTGCCAGCAGCTTAGTAGGACAGGGCGGCTACGAGCAGTACTTC.

The chain joins TRBV6-1 to TRBJ1-2, with 9 bases lining up with TRBD1. The length of the CDR3 is 13 residues. Germline V CDR1 and CDR2: MNHNS, SASEGT. The junction had 3 bases not matched to a gene; V was cut back by 3 bases and J by 7 bases. Here the CDR3 DNA reads TGTGCCAGCAGTGACCGGGACAGGGCTGGCTACACCTTC. This gives the protein CASSDRDRAGYTF.

The chain uses TRBV7-9 and TRBJ2-1, with 9 nucleotides matching TRBD2. Unmatched junction bases numbered 3, after V lost 2 bases and J lost 4 bases. Germline V gene lookup returns CDR1 SEHNR and CDR2 FQNEAQ (reference sequence). This CDR3 region has 15 residues. CDR3 nucleotides: TGTGCCAGCAGCTTATTAACTAGCGGGTACAATGAGCAGTTCTTC. Its translation is CASSLLTSGYNEQFF.

This clone has only one observation. The J gene is TRBJ1-2, the V gene TRBV7-6; D is unclear. The CDR3 extends over 14 amino acids. Germline CDR1 and CDR2: SGHVS and FNYEAQ. Trimming cost V 5 bases and J 4 bases, with 14 bases left between them. The CDR3 sequence: CASSTDPRSYGYTF. CDR3 nucleotides: TGTGCCAGCAGCACCGACCCACGGAGCTATGGCTACACCTTC.

V is TRBV5-4 and J is TRBJ1-2; 7 positions match TRBD1. Germline V lookup: CDR1 SGHNT, CDR2 YYREEE (reference sequence). The ends lost 3 bases at V and 7 bases at J; junction bases unmatched: 9. The CDR3 totals 14 residues. DNA of the CDR3: TGTGCCAGCAGCTCAACACAGGGGTTGGTTGGCTACACCTTC. This gives the protein CASSSTQGLVGYTF. Full variable domain (outside the CDR3, taken from reference TRBV5-4 and TRBJ1-2): ETGVTQSPTHLIKTRGQQVTLRCSSQSGHNTVSWYQQALGQGPQFIFQYYREEENGRGNFPPRFSGLQFPNYSSELNVNALELDDSALYLCASSSTQGLVGYTFGSGTRLTVV.

This clone was observed a single time. The chain links TRBV9 to TRBJ1-1; possibly TRBD1 for D (5 bases). The CDR3 length is 14 residues. V lost 2 bases and J 5 bases, leaving 13 bases between the germline ends. CDR1 SGDLS and CDR2 YYNGEE come from the germline V gene. CDR3 bases: TGTGCCAGCAGCGTTGGGTCTGGGGCGACTGAAGCTTTCTTT. Protein: CASSVGSGATEAFF.

This clone was seen more than once but under ten times. The chain employs TRBV27 and TRBJ2-1; the match to TRBD2 covers 11 bases. Germline loops: CDR1 MNHEY, CDR2 SMNVEV (reference sequence). This CDR3 region has 16 residues. V lost 5 bases, J lost 0 bases, and 3 bases stayed unmatched. CDR3 DNA: TGTGCCAGCAGTCTAGCGGGGGGCAGCTCCTACAATGAGCAGTTCTTC. Translated, it gives CASSLAGGSSYNEQFF.

This rearrangement joins TRBV7-3 to TRBJ2-1, with 11 positions matching TRBD2. The V and J ends lost 2 bases and 7 bases, in that order; junction bases with no gene match: 7. The germline V gene has CDR1 SGHTA and CDR2 FQGTGA. The CDR3 runs to 16 residues. The CDR3 coding sequence is TGTGCCAGCAGCTTACATAGCGGGGGGGCCGTTAATGAGCAGTTCTTC. Its translation: CASSLHSGGAVNEQFF. Complete variable domain (other parts from reference TRBV7-3 and TRBJ2-1): GAGVSQTPSNKVTEKGKYVELRCDPISGHTALYWYRQSLGQGPEFLIYFQGTGAADDSGLPNDRFFAVRPEGSVSTLKIQRTERGDSAVYLCASSLHSGGAVNEQFFGPGTRLTVL.

DNA for the CDR3: TGTGCCAGCACTCCGGACAGAGATGAAGCTTTCTTT. Protein product: CASTPDRDEAFF. The chain is built from TRBV7-9 and TRBJ1-1; perhaps TRBD1 as D (6 bases). CDR1 and CDR2 from the germline V gene are SEHNR and FQNEAQ (reference sequence). The V end was cut by 7 bases, the J end by 7 bases, with 13 bases between. The CDR3 sequence is 12 residues long.

The gene calls are TRBV6-1 and TRBJ2-3; weak D call: TRBD2 (5 bases). The CDR3 contains 15 residues. CDR1 is MNHNS and CDR2 is SASEGT in the germline V gene. Deletions cut 4 bases from V and 0 bases from J, with 11 bases between. In DNA form, the CDR3 reads TGTGCCAGCAGTGGGTGGCGGGCCAGCACAGATACGCAGTATTTT. Encoded protein: CASSGWRASTDTQYF.

This clone was recorded many times. The chain combines TRBV6-5 with TRBJ2-1, with D tentatively TRBD2 (6 bases). V shed 6 bases and J shed 1 base, with 13 bases lying between them. Germline CDR1 MNHEY, CDR2 SVGAGI. The CDR3 runs 15 residues. As DNA, the CDR3 is TGTGCCAGCAGAAAGGCAGGAGGGTCCTACAATGAGCAGTTCTTC. Translation: CASRKAGGSYNEQFF.

The rearrangement uses TRBV9 and TRBJ2-1, with 8 bases aligning to TRBD2. Per the germline V gene, CDR1 is SGDLS and CDR2 is YYNGEE. V trimming: 0 bases; J trimming: 4 bases; junction bases outside the gene matches: 6. CDR3 size: 16 residues. CDR3 bases: TGTGCCAGCAGCGTAGACTCGGGAGGGAGATACAATGAGCAGTTCTTC. This encodes CASSVDSGGRYNEQFF.

The genes are TRBV5-8 and TRBJ1-2; the D is unclear. Germline V gene sequence: CDR1 SGHTS, CDR2 YDEGEE. V was shortened by 5 bases and J by 8 bases, with 16 bases between the two germline ends. CDR3 length: 13 residues. The CDR3 here is CASSFYRDEGYTF. CDR3 nucleotides: TGTGCCAGCAGTTTCTACCGAGATGAGGGCTACACCTTC.

V is TRBV15 and J is TRBJ1-5; TRBD1 might be the D (6 bases). Trimming took off 0 bases at V and 6 bases at J, with 12 bases between the two ends. Looked up from germline, CDR1 is LNHNV and CDR2 is YYDKDF (reference sequence). CDR3 length: 15 residues. The CDR3 loop reads CATSRDMGASQPQHF. For the CDR3, the DNA is TGTGCCACCAGCAGAGATATGGGGGCGAGTCAGCCCCAGCATTTT. The whole variable domain, filled in from reference TRBV15 and TRBJ1-5, reads DAMVIQNPRYQVTQFGKPVTLSCSQTLNHNVMYWYQQKSSQAPKLLFHYYDKDFNNEADTPDNFQSRRPNTSFCFLDIRSPGLGDTAMYLCATSRDMGASQPQHFGDGTRLSIL.